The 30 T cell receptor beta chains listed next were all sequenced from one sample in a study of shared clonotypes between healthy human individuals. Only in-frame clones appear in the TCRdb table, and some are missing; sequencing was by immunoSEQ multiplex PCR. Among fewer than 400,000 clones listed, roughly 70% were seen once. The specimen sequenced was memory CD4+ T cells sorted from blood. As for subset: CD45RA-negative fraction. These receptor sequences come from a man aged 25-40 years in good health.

The CDR3 sequence: CASSPSRQGLDNEQFF. The CDR3 region has the DNA TGTGCCAGCAGCCCGTCCCGACAGGGGTTGGACAATGAGCAGTTCTTC. This chain connects TRBV2 to TRBJ2-1; 8 positions match TRBD1. This CDR3 has 16 amino acids. CDR1 is SNHLY, CDR2 FYNNEI, per germline. The V and J ends lost 6 bases and 5 bases, in that order; junction bases with no gene match: 12.

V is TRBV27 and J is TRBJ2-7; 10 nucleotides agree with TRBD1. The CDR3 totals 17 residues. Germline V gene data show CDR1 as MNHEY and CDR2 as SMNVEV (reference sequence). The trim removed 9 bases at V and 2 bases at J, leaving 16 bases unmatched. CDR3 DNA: TGTGCCAGTCCGTCCCGGGACAGGGGTTGTAATACCTACGAGCAGTACTTC. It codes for CASPSRDRGCNTYEQYF.

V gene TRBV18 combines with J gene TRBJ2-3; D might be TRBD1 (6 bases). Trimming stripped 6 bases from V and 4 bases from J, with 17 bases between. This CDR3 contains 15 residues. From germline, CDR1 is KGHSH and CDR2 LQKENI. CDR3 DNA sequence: TGTGCCAGCTCCTCTCAGGGGCAGGGTGCAGATACGCAGTATTTT. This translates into CASSSQGQGADTQYF.

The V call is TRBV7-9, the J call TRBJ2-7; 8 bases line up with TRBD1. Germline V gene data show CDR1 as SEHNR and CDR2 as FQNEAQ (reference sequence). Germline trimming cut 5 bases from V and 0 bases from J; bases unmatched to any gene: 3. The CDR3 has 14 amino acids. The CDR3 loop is CASSRDRTSYEQYF. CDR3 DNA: TGTGCCAGCAGCCGGGACAGGACCTCCTACGAGCAGTACTTC.

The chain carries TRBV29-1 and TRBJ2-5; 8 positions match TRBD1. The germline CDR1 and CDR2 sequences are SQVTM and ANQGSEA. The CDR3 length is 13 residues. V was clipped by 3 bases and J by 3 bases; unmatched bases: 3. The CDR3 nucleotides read TGCAGCGTTGATGGGGGACAGGAAGAGACCCAGTACTTC. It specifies CSVDGGQEETQYF.

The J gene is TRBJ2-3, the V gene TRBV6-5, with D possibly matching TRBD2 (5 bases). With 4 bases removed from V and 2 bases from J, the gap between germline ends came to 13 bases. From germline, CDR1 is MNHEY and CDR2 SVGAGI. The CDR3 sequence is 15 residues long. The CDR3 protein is CASSSSGVLTDTQYF. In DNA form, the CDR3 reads TGTGCCAGCAGTTCTTCCGGGGTACTCACAGATACGCAGTATTTT.

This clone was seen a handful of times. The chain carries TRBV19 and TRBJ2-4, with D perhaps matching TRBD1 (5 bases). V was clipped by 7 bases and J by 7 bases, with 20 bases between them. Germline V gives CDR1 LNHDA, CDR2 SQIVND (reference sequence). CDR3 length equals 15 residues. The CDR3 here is CASMETDALTNIQYF. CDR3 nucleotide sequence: TGTGCCAGTATGGAGACAGACGCACTAACTAACATTCAGTACTTC.

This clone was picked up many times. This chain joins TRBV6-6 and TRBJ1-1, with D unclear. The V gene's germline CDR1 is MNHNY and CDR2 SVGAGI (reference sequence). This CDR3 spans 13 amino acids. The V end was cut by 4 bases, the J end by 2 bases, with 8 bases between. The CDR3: CASSWRGNTEAFF. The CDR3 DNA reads TGTGCCAGCAGTTGGCGGGGTAACACTGAAGCTTTCTTT.

The CDR3 here is CASSPHSLLSYEQYF. The DNA of the CDR3 is TGTGCCAGCTCACCTCACTCCCTCCTCTCCTACGAGCAGTACTTC. The genes are TRBV18 and TRBJ2-7; D is ambiguous. Germline values: CDR1 KGHSH, CDR2 LQKENI. This CDR3 region has 15 residues. V was clipped by 3 bases and J by 0 bases, with 12 bases between them.

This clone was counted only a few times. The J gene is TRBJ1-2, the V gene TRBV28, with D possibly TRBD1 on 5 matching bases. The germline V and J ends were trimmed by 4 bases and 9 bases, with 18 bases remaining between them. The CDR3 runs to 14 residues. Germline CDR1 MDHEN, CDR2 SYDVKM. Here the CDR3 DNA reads TGTGCCAGCAGTTCTGGAGGAGGGGCGGGTAGCTACACCTTC. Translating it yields CASSSGGGAGSYTF.

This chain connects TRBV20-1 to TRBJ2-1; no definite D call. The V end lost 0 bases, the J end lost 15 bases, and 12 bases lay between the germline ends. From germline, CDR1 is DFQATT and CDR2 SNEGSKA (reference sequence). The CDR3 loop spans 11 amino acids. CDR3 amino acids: CSARDDPAPFF. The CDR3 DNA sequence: TGCAGTGCTAGAGACGACCCTGCCCCGTTCTTC.

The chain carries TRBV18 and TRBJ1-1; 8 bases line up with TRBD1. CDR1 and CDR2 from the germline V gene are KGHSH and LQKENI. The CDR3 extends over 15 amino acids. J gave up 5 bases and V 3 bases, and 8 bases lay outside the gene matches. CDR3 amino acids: CASSPRTGSGTEAFF. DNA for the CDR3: TGTGCCAGCTCACCGCGGACAGGGTCTGGAACTGAAGCTTTCTTT.

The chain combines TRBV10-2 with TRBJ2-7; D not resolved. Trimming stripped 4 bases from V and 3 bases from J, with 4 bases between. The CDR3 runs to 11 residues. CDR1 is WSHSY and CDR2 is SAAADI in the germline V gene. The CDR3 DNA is TGCGCCAGCAGTGTCCACTACGAGCAGTACTTC. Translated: CASSVHYEQYF.

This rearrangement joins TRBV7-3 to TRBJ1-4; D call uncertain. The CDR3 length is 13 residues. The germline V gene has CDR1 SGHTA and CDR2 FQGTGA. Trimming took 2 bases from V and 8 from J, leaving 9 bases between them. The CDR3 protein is CASSLFLAEKLFF. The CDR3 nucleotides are TGTGCCAGCAGCTTATTCTTGGCGGAAAAACTGTTTTTT.

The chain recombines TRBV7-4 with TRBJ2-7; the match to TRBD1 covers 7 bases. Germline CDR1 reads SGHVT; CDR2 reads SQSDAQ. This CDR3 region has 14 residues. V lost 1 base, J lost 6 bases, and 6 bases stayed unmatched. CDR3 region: CASSLGGTAIEQYF. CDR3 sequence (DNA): TGTGCCAGCAGCTTAGGAGGGACAGCAATCGAGCAGTACTTC.

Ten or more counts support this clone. CDR3 amino acids: CASSLVGEDYGYTF. CDR3 coding DNA: TGTGCCAGCAGCTTGGTTGGGGAGGACTATGGCTACACCTTC. V usage is TRBV5-4 and J usage is TRBJ1-2; D is undetermined. From germline, CDR1 is SGHNT and CDR2 YYREEE (reference sequence). The CDR3 loop spans 14 amino acids. V was cut by 0 bases and J by 3 bases, with 9 bases left in between.

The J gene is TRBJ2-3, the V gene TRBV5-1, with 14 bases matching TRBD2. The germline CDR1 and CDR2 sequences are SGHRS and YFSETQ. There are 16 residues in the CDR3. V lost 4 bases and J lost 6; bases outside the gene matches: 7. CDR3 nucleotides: TGCGCCAGCAGCGACGGGACTAGCGGGAGTTGGGATACGCAGTATTTT. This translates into CASSDGTSGSWDTQYF.

The CDR3, as DNA: TGTGCCAGCAGTGGGACAGGGGTAATGTACGAGCAGTACTTC. This codes for CASSGTGVMYEQYF. The chain recombines TRBV25-1 with TRBJ2-7, with 9 nucleotides matching TRBD1. This CDR3 region has 14 residues. Germline CDR1 and CDR2: MGHDK and SYGVNS. The junction had 5 bases not matched to a gene; V was cut back by 4 bases and J by 4 bases.

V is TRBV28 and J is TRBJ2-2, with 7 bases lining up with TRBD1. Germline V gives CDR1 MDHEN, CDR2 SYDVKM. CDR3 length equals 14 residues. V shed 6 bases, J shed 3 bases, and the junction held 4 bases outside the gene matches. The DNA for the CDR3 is TGTGCCAGCAGACAGGGGAGACACACCGGGGAGCTGTTTTTT. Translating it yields CASRQGRHTGELFF.

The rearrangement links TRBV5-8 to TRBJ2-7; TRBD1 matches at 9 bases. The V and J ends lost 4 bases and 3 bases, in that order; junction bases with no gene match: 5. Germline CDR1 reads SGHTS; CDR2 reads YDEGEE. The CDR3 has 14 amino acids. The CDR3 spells CASSPHRGLYEQYF. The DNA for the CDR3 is TGTGCCAGCAGCCCCCACAGGGGGCTCTACGAGCAGTACTTC. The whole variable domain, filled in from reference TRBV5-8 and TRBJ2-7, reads EAGVTQSPTHLIKTRGQQATLRCSPISGHTSVYWYQQALGLGLQFLLWYDEGEERNRGNFPPRFSGRQFPNYSSELNVNALELEDSALYLCASSPHRGLYEQYFGPGTRLTVT.

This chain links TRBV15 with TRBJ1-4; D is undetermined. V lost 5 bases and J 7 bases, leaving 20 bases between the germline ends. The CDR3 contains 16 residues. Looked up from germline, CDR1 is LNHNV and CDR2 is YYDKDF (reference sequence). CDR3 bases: TGTGCCACCAGCGGGAGCGCGACACCCTGGCGTGAAAAACTGTTTTTT. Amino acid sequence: CATSGSATPWREKLFF.

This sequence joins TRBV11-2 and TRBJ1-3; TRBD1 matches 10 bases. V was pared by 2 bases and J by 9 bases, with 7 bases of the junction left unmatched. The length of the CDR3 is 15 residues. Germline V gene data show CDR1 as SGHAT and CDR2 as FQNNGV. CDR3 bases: TGTGCCAGCAGCTTAACCCCGGACAGGGGGGCCACCATATATTTT. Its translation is CASSLTPDRGATIYF.

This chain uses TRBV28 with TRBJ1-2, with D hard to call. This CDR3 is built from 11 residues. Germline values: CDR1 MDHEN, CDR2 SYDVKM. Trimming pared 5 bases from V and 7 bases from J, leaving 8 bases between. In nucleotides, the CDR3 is TGTGCCAGCAGTCGACTGGGTGGCTACACCTTC. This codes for CASSRLGGYTF.

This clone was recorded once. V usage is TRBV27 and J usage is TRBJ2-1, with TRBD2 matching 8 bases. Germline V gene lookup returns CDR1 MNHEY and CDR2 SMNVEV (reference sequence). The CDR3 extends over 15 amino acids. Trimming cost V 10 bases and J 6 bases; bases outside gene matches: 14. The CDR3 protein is CATRSSGSRGNEQFF. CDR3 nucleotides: TGTGCCACGCGGAGCAGCGGGAGTAGAGGCAATGAGCAGTTCTTC.

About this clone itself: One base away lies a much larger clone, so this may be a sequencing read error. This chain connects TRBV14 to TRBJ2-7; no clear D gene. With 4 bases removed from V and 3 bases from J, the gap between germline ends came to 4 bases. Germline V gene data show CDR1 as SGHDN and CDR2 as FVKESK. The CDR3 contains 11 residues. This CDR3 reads CASSRDYEQYF. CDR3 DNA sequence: TGTGCCAGCAGCCGGGACTACGAGCAGTACTTC.

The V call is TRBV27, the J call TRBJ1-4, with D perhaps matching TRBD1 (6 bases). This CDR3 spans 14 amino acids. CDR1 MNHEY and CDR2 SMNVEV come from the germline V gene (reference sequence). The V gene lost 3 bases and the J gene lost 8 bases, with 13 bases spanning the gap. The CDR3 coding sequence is TGTGCCAGCAGTTTTACAGGGTTAAGGGAAAAACTGTTTTTT. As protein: CASSFTGLREKLFF.

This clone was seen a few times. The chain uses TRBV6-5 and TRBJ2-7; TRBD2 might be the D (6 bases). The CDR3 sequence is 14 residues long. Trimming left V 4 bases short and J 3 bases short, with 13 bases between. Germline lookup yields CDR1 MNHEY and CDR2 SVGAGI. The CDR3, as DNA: TGTGCCAGCAGTTTTACGGAGGGGAGCTACGAGCAGTACTTC. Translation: CASSFTEGSYEQYF.

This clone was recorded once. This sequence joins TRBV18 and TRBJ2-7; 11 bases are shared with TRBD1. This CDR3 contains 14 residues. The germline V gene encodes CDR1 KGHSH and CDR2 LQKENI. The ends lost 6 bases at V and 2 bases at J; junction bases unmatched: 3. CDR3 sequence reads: CASSPGQGAYEQYF. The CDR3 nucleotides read TGTGCCAGCTCGCCGGGACAGGGGGCCTACGAGCAGTACTTC.

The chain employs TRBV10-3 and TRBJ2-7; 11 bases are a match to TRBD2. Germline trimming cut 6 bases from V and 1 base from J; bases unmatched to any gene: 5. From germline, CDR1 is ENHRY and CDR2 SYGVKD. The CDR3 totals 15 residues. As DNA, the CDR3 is TGTGCCATCAGCCCCGGGACTAGCGGATCCTACGAGCAGTACTTC. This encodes CAISPGTSGSYEQYF.

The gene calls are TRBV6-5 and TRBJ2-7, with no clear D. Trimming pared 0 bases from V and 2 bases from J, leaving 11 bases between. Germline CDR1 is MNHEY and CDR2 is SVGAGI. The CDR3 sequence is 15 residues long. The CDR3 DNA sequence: TGTGCCAGCAGTTACTCCACTGGTTCCGCCTACGAGCAGTACTTC. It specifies CASSYSTGSAYEQYF.